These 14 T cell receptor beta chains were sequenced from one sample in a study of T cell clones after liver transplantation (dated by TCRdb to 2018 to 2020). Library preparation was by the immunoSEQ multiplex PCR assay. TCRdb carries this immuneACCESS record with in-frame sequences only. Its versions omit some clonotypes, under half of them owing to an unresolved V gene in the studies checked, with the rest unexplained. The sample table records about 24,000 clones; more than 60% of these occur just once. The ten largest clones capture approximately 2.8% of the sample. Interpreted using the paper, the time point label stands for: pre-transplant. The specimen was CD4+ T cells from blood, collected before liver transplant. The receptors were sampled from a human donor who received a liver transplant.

The CDR3 bases are TGCGCCAGCAGCTTGGAGGGGACACGCGGAGATACGCAGTATTTT. This encodes CASSLEGTRGDTQYF. J is TRBJ2-3 and V is TRBV5-1, with D possibly being TRBD1 (6 bases). This CDR3 is built from 15 residues. The V end was cut by 0 bases, the J end by 5 bases, with 13 bases between. Germline assignment: CDR1 SGHRS and CDR2 YFSETQ.

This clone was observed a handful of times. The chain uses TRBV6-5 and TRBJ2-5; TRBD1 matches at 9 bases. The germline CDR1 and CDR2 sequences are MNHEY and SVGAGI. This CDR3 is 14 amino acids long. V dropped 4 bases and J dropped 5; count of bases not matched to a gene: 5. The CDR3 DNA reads TGTGCCAGCAGTTGGGGACAGGGAGGGGAGACCCAGTACTTC. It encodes CASSWGQGGETQYF.

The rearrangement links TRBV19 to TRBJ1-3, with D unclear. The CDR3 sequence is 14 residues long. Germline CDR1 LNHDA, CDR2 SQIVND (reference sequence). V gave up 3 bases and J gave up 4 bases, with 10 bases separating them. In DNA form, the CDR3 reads TGTGCCAGTAGTATCCGGAACGCGGGAAACACCATATATTTT. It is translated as CASSIRNAGNTIYF.

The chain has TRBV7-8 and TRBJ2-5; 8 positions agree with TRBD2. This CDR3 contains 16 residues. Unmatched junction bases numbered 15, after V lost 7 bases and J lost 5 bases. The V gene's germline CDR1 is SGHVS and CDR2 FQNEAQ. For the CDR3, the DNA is TGTGCCAGCACTCGAGGCGGACGGGGGGGCCAGGAGACCCAGTACTTC. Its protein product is CASTRGGRGGQETQYF.

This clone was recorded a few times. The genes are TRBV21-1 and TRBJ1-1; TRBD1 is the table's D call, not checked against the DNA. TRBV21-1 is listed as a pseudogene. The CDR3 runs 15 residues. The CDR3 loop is CASRPGRGQVRKAFF. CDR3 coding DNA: TGTGCCAGCCGGCCGGGAAGGGGGCAGGTGAGGAAAGCTTTCTTT.

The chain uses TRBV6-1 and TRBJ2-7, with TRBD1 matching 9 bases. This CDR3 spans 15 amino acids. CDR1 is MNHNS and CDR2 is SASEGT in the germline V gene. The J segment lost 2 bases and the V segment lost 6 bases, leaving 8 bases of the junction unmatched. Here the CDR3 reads CASRDPGQGAYEQYF. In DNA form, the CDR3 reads TGTGCCAGCAGAGACCCGGGACAGGGTGCCTACGAGCAGTACTTC.

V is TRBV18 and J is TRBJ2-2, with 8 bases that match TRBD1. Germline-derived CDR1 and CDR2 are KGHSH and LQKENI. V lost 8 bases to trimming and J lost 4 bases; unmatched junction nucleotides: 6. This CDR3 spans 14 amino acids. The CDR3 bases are TGTGCCAGCACCGGACAGGGAACCACCGGGGAGCTGTTTTTT. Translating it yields CASTGQGTTGELFF.

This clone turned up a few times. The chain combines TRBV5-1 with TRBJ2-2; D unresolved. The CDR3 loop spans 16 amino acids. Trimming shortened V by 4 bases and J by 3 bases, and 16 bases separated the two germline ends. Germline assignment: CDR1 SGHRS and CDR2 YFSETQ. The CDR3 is CASSPREDGYTGELFF. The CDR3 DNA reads TGCGCCAGCAGCCCCCGAGAGGACGGCTACACCGGGGAGCTGTTTTTT.

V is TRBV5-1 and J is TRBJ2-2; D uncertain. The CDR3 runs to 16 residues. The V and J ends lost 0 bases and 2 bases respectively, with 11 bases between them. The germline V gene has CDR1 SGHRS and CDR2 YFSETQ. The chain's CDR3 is CASSLASGPNTGELFF. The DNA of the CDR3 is TGCGCCAGCAGCTTGGCATCTGGGCCTAACACCGGGGAGCTGTTTTTT.

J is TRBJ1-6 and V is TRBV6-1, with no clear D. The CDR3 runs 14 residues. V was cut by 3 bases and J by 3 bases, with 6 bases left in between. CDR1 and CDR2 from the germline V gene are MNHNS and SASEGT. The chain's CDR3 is CASSDSIYNSPLHF. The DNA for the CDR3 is TGTGCCAGCAGTGACAGTATCTATAATTCACCCCTCCACTTT.

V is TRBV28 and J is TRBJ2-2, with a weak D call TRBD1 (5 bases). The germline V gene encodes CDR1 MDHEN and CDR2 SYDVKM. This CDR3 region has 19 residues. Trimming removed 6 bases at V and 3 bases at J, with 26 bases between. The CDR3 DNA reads TGTGCCAGCAGCTCCATTGGTCAGGGCTTGGGTTTGGACACCGGGGAGCTGTTTTTT. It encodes CASSSIGQGLGLDTGELFF. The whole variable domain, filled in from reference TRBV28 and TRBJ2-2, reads DVKVTQSSRYLVKRTGEKVFLECVQDMDHENMFWYRQDPGLGLRLIYFSYDVKMKEKGDIPEGYSVSREKKERFSLILESASTNQTSMYLCASSSIGQGLGLDTGELFFGEGSRLTVL.

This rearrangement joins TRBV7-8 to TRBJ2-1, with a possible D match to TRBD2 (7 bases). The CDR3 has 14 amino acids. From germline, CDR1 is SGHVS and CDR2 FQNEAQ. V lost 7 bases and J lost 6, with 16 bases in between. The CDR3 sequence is CASTSQGGGNEQFF. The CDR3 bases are TGTGCCAGCACATCTCAAGGGGGGGGCAATGAGCAGTTCTTC. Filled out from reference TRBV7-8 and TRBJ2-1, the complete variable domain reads GAGVSQSPRYKVAKRGQDVALRCDPISGHVSLFWYQQALGQGPEFLTYFQNEAQLDKSGLPSDRFFAERPEGSVSTLKIQRTQQEDSAVYLCASTSQGGGNEQFFGPGTRLTVL.

CDR3 residues: CASSEGLAGSADTQYF. The CDR3 DNA sequence: TGTGCCAGCAGTGAAGGATTAGCGGGCAGCGCAGATACGCAGTATTTT. V usage is TRBV2 and J usage is TRBJ2-3, with TRBD2 identical over 7 bases. Germline V gene data show CDR1 as SNHLY and CDR2 as FYNNEI. V lost 1 base, J lost 4 bases, and 8 bases stayed unmatched. This CDR3 spans 16 amino acids.

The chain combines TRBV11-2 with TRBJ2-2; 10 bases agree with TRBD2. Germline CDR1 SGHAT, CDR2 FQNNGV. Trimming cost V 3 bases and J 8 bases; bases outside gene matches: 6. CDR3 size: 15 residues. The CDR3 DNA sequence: TGTGCCAGCAGCTTGGCTAGCGGGGGCCGGGGGGAGCTGTTTTTT. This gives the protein CASSLASGGRGELFF. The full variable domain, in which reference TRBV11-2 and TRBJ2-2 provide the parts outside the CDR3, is EAGVAQSPRYKIIEKRQSVAFWCNPISGHATLYWYQQILGQGPKLLIQFQNNGVVDDSQLPKDRFSAERLKGVDSTLKIQPAKLEDSAVYLCASSLASGGRGELFFGEGSRLTVL.